Following are 25 T cell receptor beta chains from one sample sequenced in a study of vaccination and CD4 T cells after COVID-19. This sample's treatment: roughly ten-day PBMC culture with coronavirus spike peptide pools or control peptides (ViraFEST assay). Once obtained from cultured CD4+ T cells, the DNA was sequenced using the Oncomine TCR Beta short-read assay. TCRdb independently ran MiXCR on the PCR reads; one entry per CDR3 protein. Of about 14,000 distinct CDR3 sequences listed, roughly a third are singletons. No cognate antigen is known for these TCRs. Sample: CD4+ T cells from blood, cultured in vitro, taken after SARS-CoV-2 vaccination. The receptors here all came from a human donor who had recovered from COVID-19.

This clonotype came up a few times. The chain is built from TRBV20-1 and TRBJ1-6; tentatively, D is TRBD1 (5 bases). The CDR3 totals 12 residues. The germline gives CDR1 DFQATT, CDR2 SNEGSKA (reference sequence). The DNA of the CDR3 is TGCAGGGTGGGACGGTATAATTCACCCCTCCACTTT. Encoded protein: CRVGRYNSPLHF.

This chain links TRBV30 with TRBJ1-1, with TRBD1 as a possible D gene (5 bases). CDR3 length: 13 amino acids. Trimming took 5 bases from V and 2 from J, leaving 12 bases between them. Per germline, CDR1 GTSNPN and CDR2 SVGIG (reference sequence). DNA of the CDR3: TGTGCCTGGTCTCGGGGCGGAAACACTGAAGCTTTCTTT. This gives the protein CAWSRGGNTEAFF.

Comments on this clonotype: Sequence at one end of the junction differs from germline and may be a read error. V and J are TRBV12-3 or TRBV12-4 and TRBJ2-6; D ambiguous. The CDR3 is 12 residues long. The CDR3 bases are TGTGCCAGCACCCCGGCCGCCAGCGTCCTGACTTTC. This codes for CASTPAASVLTF.

The gene calls are TRBV6-5 and TRBJ1-2; unclear D gene. V lost 4 bases, J lost 7 bases, and 10 bases lay in between. CDR1 MNHEY and CDR2 SVGAGI come from the germline V gene. The CDR3 has 12 amino acids. The CDR3 sequence: CASSLGGSGYTF. DNA of the CDR3: TGTGCCAGCAGTTTGGGAGGTTCTGGCTACACCTTC.

This clonotype appeared a few times. The chain couples TRBV20-1 to TRBJ2-7; D is unresolved. The CDR3 runs to 10 residues. The V and J ends lost 3 bases and 3 bases respectively, with 3 bases between them. CDR1 DFQATT and CDR2 SNEGSKA come from the germline V gene (reference sequence). CDR3: CSARGYEQYF. The DNA of the CDR3 is TGCAGTGCTAGGGGCTACGAGCAGTACTTC.

The chain recombines TRBV4-3 with TRBJ2-2; 9 bases are shared with TRBD2. CDR1 and CDR2 from the germline V gene are LGHNA and YSLEER. After removal of 4 bases from V and 6 bases from J, the junction contained 6 bases not matched to a gene. This CDR3 is 15 amino acids long. This chain's CDR3 is CASSRGTSPPGELFF. The CDR3 DNA is TGCGCCAGCAGCCGGGGGACTAGCCCTCCCGGGGAGCTGTTTTTT.

This clonotype has just one count. The chain has TRBV29-1 and TRBJ2-1; TRBD2 matches 9 bases. Germline V gene lookup returns CDR1 SQVTM and CDR2 ANQGSEA. The CDR3 runs to 15 residues. V was clipped by 5 bases and J by 4 bases; unmatched bases: 9. The chain's CDR3 is CSVSGGRALYNEQFF. CDR3 DNA: TGCAGCGTTAGTGGCGGGAGGGCTCTGTACAATGAGCAGTTCTTC.

This rearrangement joins TRBV14 to TRBJ2-3; 10 bases fit TRBD2. Germline V CDR1 and CDR2: SGHDN, FVKESK. CDR3 length equals 15 residues. V trimming: 2 bases; J trimming: 4 bases; junction bases outside the gene matches: 3. CDR3 coding DNA: TGTGCCAGCAGCCAACTAGCGGGAGTTTCAGATACGCAGTATTTT. It encodes CASSQLAGVSDTQYF. Full variable domain (missing parts from reference TRBV14 and TRBJ2-3): EAGVTQFPSHSVIEKGQTVTLRCDPISGHDNLYWYRRVMGKEIKFLLHFVKESKQDESGMPNNRFLAERTGGTYSTLKVQPAELEDSGVYFCASSQLAGVSDTQYFGPGTRLTVL.

The chain carries TRBV5-6 and TRBJ1-3; D unresolved. Germline-derived CDR1 and CDR2 are SGHDT and YYEEEE. This CDR3 is 13 amino acids long. Trimming cost V 2 bases and J 4 bases, with 7 bases left between them. CDR3 sequence (DNA): TGTGCCAGCAGCTTCGGCCGGGGAAACACCATATATTTT. Its protein is CASSFGRGNTIYF.

The V call is TRBV7-6, the J call TRBJ1-1, with a tentative D call TRBD1 (5 bases). Germline CDR1 SGHVS, CDR2 FNYEAQ. The CDR3 sequence is 13 residues long. V lost 5 bases and J lost 6, with 13 bases in between. This CDR3 reads CASSPSRGSEAFF. In DNA, the CDR3 is TGTGCCAGCAGCCCCTCGAGGGGCTCTGAAGCTTTCTTT.

This clonotype was observed a few times. CDR3: CSARRGQNNQPQHF. CDR3 DNA: TGCAGTGCTAGGAGGGGACAGAACAATCAGCCCCAGCATTTT. V gene TRBV20-1 combines with J gene TRBJ1-5; 7 nucleotides agree with TRBD1. In germline, CDR1 is DFQATT, CDR2 SNEGSKA (reference sequence). The CDR3 is 14 residues long. Germline trimming cut 3 bases from V and 3 bases from J; bases unmatched to any gene: 5.

J is TRBJ1-5 and V is TRBV28; the D gene is possibly TRBD1 (6 bases). Trimming removed 5 bases from V and 15 bases from J, with 14 bases in between. The CDR3 has 11 residues. Germline V gives CDR1 MDHEN, CDR2 SYDVKM. The CDR3 loop reads CASSLRQARHF. For the CDR3, the DNA is TGTGCCAGCAGTCTCCGACAGGCCAGGCATTTT.

Only a few counts were recorded for this clonotype. The chain couples TRBV6-1 to TRBJ1-6; 9 bases fit TRBD1. CDR1 is MNHNS and CDR2 is SASEGT in the germline V gene. This CDR3 comprises 16 residues. V shed 7 bases and J 7 bases; nucleotides not matched to a gene: 11. CDR3 nucleotide sequence: TGTGCCAGCACGACCGGGACAGGGATCGGAAATTCACCCCTCCACTTT. Translating gives CASTTGTGIGNSPLHF.

The genes are TRBV27 and TRBJ2-2, with D unclear. The germline V gene has CDR1 MNHEY and CDR2 SMNVEV (reference sequence). This CDR3 region has 12 residues. V was cut by 8 bases and J by 1 base, with 5 bases left in between. The CDR3 here is CASSWNTGELFF. Written as DNA, the CDR3 is TGTGCCAGCTCATGGAACACCGGGGAGCTGTTTTTT.

The V and J genes are TRBV6-1 and TRBJ2-1, with 8 bases aligning to TRBD2. There are 12 residues in the CDR3. With 8 bases clipped from V and 9 bases from J, the junction kept 6 bases outside the gene matches. Germline-derived CDR1 and CDR2 are MNHNS and SASEGT. The CDR3 DNA reads as TGTGCCAGCCATGGACTAGCAGGTGAGCAGTTCTTC. It codes for CASHGLAGEQFF.

The chain has TRBV5-1 and TRBJ1-2; D is undetermined. Germline CDR1 is SGHRS and CDR2 is YFSETQ. CDR3 length: 13 amino acids. V lost 1 base to trimming and J lost 3 bases, with 7 bases between them. CDR3 nucleotide sequence: TGCGCCAGCAGCTTGTTGGGAGACTATGGCTACACCTTC. Protein sequence: CASSLLGDYGYTF.

V gene TRBV10-3 combines with J gene TRBJ1-2, with D unclear. Deletions cut 3 bases from V and 7 bases from J, with 15 bases between. Germline V gene sequence: CDR1 ENHRY, CDR2 SYGVKD. This CDR3 contains 14 residues. This chain's CDR3 is CAISDREARSGYTF. CDR3 DNA sequence: TGTGCCATCAGTGATAGGGAGGCTCGTAGTGGCTACACCTTC.

The J gene is TRBJ2-1, the V gene TRBV20-1, with 7 bases lining up with TRBD1. This CDR3 is 16 amino acids long. V trimming: 0 bases; J trimming: 1 base; junction bases outside the gene matches: 6. CDR1 DFQATT and CDR2 SNEGSKA come from the germline V gene (reference sequence). The chain's CDR3 is CSARDEVTGSYNEQFF. CDR3 DNA: TGCAGTGCTAGAGATGAGGTGACAGGGTCCTACAATGAGCAGTTCTTC.

The chain carries TRBV29-1 and TRBJ2-5; D remains unclear. This CDR3 comprises 12 residues. CDR1 and CDR2 (germline): SQVTM, ANQGSEA. Trimming took 4 bases from V and 5 from J, leaving 11 bases between them. The CDR3 DNA sequence: TGCAGCGTTGGCTGGGGTCTGGAGACCCAGTACTTC. It specifies CSVGWGLETQYF.

DNA for the CDR3: TGTGCCAGCAGTGCTCCCAGGACTAGCGGCCAAGAGACCCAGTACTTC. Translation: CASSAPRTSGQETQYF. The chain combines TRBV25-1 with TRBJ2-5; 10 nucleotides line up with TRBD2. Per germline, CDR1 MGHDK and CDR2 SYGVNS. The V gene end was trimmed by 4 bases and the J gene end by 1 base; junction bases not matched to a gene: 6. This CDR3 has 16 residues.

The sample holds a few counts of this clonotype. V usage is TRBV19 and J usage is TRBJ2-1; tentatively, D is TRBD2 (7 bases). There are 14 residues in the CDR3. Between the trimmed V and J ends, which lost 4 bases and 6 bases, there was a span of 13 bases. CDR1 and CDR2 from the germline V gene are LNHDA and SQIVND (reference sequence). Here the CDR3 DNA reads TGTGCCAGTAGTAAGGGAGGGGGGACCAATGAGCAGTTCTTC. Its translation is CASSKGGGTNEQFF.

The chain employs TRBV19 and TRBJ1-2, with D possibly being TRBD1 (5 bases). There are 15 residues in the CDR3. The V gene's germline CDR1 is LNHDA and CDR2 SQIVND (reference sequence). V was pared by 6 bases and J by 0 bases, with 14 bases between. The CDR3 sequence is CASSRGGIANYGYTF. The DNA for the CDR3 is TGTGCCAGTAGCCGCGGGGGGATAGCTAACTATGGCTACACCTTC.

This clonotype has just a few counts. The CDR3 here is CASSTKIRDYGYTF. The CDR3 DNA sequence: TGTGCCAGCAGTACCAAGATACGGGACTATGGCTACACCTTC. The V call is TRBV6-1, the J call TRBJ1-2; no clear D. The CDR3 spans 14 residues. Germline V CDR1 and CDR2: MNHNS, SASEGT. V lost 5 bases and J 3 bases, leaving 13 bases between the germline ends.

V and J are TRBV20-1 and TRBJ2-3, with TRBD2 matching 13 bases. CDR3 size: 15 residues. CDR1 DFQATT and CDR2 SNEGSKA come from the germline V gene (reference sequence). After removal of 5 bases from V and 5 bases from J, the junction contained 7 bases not matched to a gene. The CDR3 DNA reads TGCAGTGCTCCACTAGCGGGAGGGCGGGAAGATACGCAGTATTTT. Protein product: CSAPLAGGREDTQYF.

V and J are TRBV6-1 and TRBJ1-2; tentative D call: TRBD1 (5 bases). The CDR3 is 15 residues long. V lost 2 bases, J lost 7 bases, and 17 bases lay in between. CDR1 is MNHNS, CDR2 SASEGT, per germline. Here the CDR3 DNA reads TGTGCCAGCAGTGAAACTTTGGGGGAGGAAGGTGGCTACACCTTC. Residues: CASSETLGEEGGYTF.